This TCR beta chain came from a study of graft-versus-host responses after intestinal transplantation. Study-wide background: Recipients were given multivisceral, liver-intestinal, or isolated intestinal transplants. Study-level points and caveats: GvH clones surfaced in recipient marrow, some emerging earlier in ileum or blood.

Details on this clone: The antigen remains unidentified.

CDR3 length equals 16 residues. Per the germline V gene, CDR1 is LGHNA and CDR2 is YSLEER. Trimming stripped 0 bases from V and 1 base from J, with 10 bases between. Assay used: immunoSEQ multiplex PCR; TCRdb lists only in-frame clones, some missing. The sample lists 80,000 to 95,000 clones, roughly 91% seen once, with more than 1.5% in the top ten. This specimen consisted of unstimulated CD8+ T cells sorted from spleen or lymph node cells, obtained before intestinal transplant. The sequence derives from a human donor who received an intestinal transplant. V and J are TRBV4-3 and TRBJ1-3, with a tentative D call TRBD1 (5 bases). This CDR3 is CASSQDKSGSGNTIYF. CDR3 sequence (DNA): TGCGCCAGCAGCCAAGACAAATCAGGGTCTGGAAACACCATATATTTT.